This T cell receptor (beta chain) was found in a study of cytomegalovirus exposure and HLA in healthy donors. Primers: 60 Vbeta forward and 13 Jbeta reverse. Generated by immunoSEQ multiplex PCR, the TCRdb table keeps only in-frame clones and is missing some. This sample has 180,000 or so clones, with 80% found just once. Study-level results: The number of N-insertions in an Asian-associated ancestry cluster was reportedly below the roughly 620-donor mean in a later analysis. Later analysis revealed greater clonal expansion in HLA-associated TCR beta chains than in equally common others.

This CDR3 spans 15 amino acids. With V trimmed by 8 bases and J by 6 bases, 9 bases remained unmatched. CDR1 is MNHEY, CDR2 SMNVEV, per germline (reference sequence). As for this clone: Its antigen is as yet unknown.

The receptor was derived from a girl aged 5 to 17 in good health and CMV-seropositive. The rearrangement joins TRBV27 to TRBJ2-1; 11 nucleotides match TRBD2. The sequencing input was PBMCs. The CDR3 DNA is TGTGCCAGCGGATCCGGGACTAGCGGTCTCAATGAGCAGTTCTTC. Translation: CASGSGTSGLNEQFF.